This is a list of T cell receptor beta chains from one sample in a study of blood T cell repertoires in COVID-19. The assay was immunoSEQ multiplex PCR, and TCRdb's table has in-frame clones only and misses some. The table includes some 190,000 clones, 75% to 90% detected once. Sample: peripheral blood. These receptors were obtained from a woman aged 60-75 years with acute or convalescent COVID-19. Each CDR3 is given with its conserved first and last residue. The order of the fields is clone size, J gene, V gene, D gene, CDR3 protein, CDR3 DNA. D genes are given only for firm matches. Where a row states a size, it is once, few, many or the class of an expanded clone; other rows omit it.

. | TRBJ2-3 | TRBV27 | TRBD2 | CASSKAPPPSGAANPSSTDTQYF | TGTGCCAGCTCTAAAGCCCCCCCTCCTAGCGGGGCCGCAAACCCTTCTAGCACAGATACGCAGTATTTT
. | TRBJ1-1 | TRBV12-5 | . | CASGWGIGGGDTEAFF | TGTGCTAGTGGTTGGGGAATTGGAGGAGGGGACACTGAAGCTTTCTTT
once | TRBJ1-1 | TRBV2 | TRBD1 | CASARGQLNTEAFF | TGTGCCAGTGCGAGGGGACAGCTGAACACTGAAGCTTTCTTT
. | TRBJ1-1 | TRBV19 | . | CASNPQGGKNTEAFF | TGTGCCAGTAACCCCCAAGGAGGCAAGAACACTGAAGCTTTCTTT
. | TRBJ2-7 | TRBV4-1 | . | CASSQATGGAEQYF | TGCGCCAGCAGCCAGGCGACAGGAGGAGCCGAGCAGTACTTC
few | TRBJ2-1 | TRBV5-1 | . | CASSLEAGPTQFF | TGCGCCAGCAGCTTAGAAGCGGGCCCTACCCAGTTCTTC
. | TRBJ2-1 | TRBV18 | TRBD2 | CASSPGLANNEQFF | TGTGCCAGCTCCCCCGGACTAGCGAACAATGAGCAGTTCTTC
. | TRBJ2-3 | TRBV6-5 | TRBD1 | CASIRDRATDTQYF | TGTGCCAGCATCCGGGACAGGGCCACAGATACGCAGTATTTT
. | TRBJ1-1 | TRBV28 | . | CASSPTGFLGNMNTEAFF | TGTGCCAGCAGTCCTACAGGTTTTTTAGGCAACATGAACACTGAAGCTTTCTTT
few | TRBJ1-5 | TRBV6-5 | TRBD1 | CASRGQGISNQPQHF | TGTGCCAGCAGAGGACAGGGGATTAGCAATCAGCCCCAGCATTTT
once | TRBJ1-6 | TRBV6-5 | . | CASTAGSSPLHF | TGTGCCAGCACTGCAGGGTCTTCACCCCTCCACTTT
. | TRBJ1-2 | TRBV12-3/TRBV12-4 | . | CASSTAGNYGYTF | TGTGCCAGCAGCACGGCCGGGAACTATGGCTACACCTTC
. | TRBJ1-2 | TRBV27 | . | CASSRTTRRVYGYTF | TGTGCCAGCAGTCGGACGACAAGGCGGGTCTATGGCTACACCTTC
. | TRBJ1-6 | TRBV3-1/TRBV3-2 | . | CASSPDTNSNSPLHF | TGTGCCAGCAGCCCAGACACGAACAGCAATTCACCCCTCCACTTT
. | TRBJ1-2 | TRBV25-1 | . | CASSLLGAGYTF | TGTGCCAGCAGTCTTCTGGGGGCAGGCTACACCTTC
. | TRBJ2-1 | TRBV19 | . | CASRPTGGSVYNEQFF | TGTGCCAGTAGGCCTACCGGCGGGTCAGTCTACAATGAGCAGTTCTTC
few | TRBJ1-2 | TRBV28 | TRBD1 | CASSPGTGSVNYGYTF | TGTGCCAGCAGTCCCGGGACAGGGAGTGTTAACTATGGCTACACCTTC
once | TRBJ2-1 | TRBV19 | TRBD2 | CASIRTSGSRQEQFF | TGTGCCAGTATTCGGACTAGCGGGAGTCGACAGGAGCAGTTCTTC
. | TRBJ1-2 | TRBV27 | TRBD1 | CASSSRGYGYTF | TGTGCCAGCAGTTCCAGGGGGTATGGCTACACCTTC
. | TRBJ1-1 | TRBV2 | TRBD1 | CASGPQGTEAFF | TGTGCCAGCGGACCACAGGGGACTGAAGCTTTCTTT
. | TRBJ1-3 | TRBV4-1 | . | CASSQQLPGNTIYF | TGCGCCAGCAGCCAACAACTACCTGGAAACACCATATATTTT
. | TRBJ2-3 | TRBV2 | TRBD2 | CASRREGTDTQYF | TGTGCCAGCAGACGGGAGGGCACAGATACGCAGTATTTT
. | TRBJ1-1 | TRBV9 | . | CASSLDPQGTEAFF | TGTGCCAGCAGCTTGGACCCACAGGGCACTGAAGCTTTCTTT
. | TRBJ2-2 | TRBV7-3 | TRBD2 | CASSFAGGANTGELFF | TGTGCCAGCAGCTTCGCGGGAGGAGCGAACACCGGGGAGCTGTTTTTT
. | TRBJ1-3 | TRBV5-1 | TRBD1 | CASSPDRVRNTIYF | TGCGCCAGCAGCCCCGACAGGGTGAGAAACACCATATATTTT
. | TRBJ1-1 | TRBV28 | . | CAVEGNTEAFF | TGTGCCGTTGAGGGGAACACTGAAGCTTTCTTT
. | TRBJ1-2 | TRBV25-1 | TRBD1 | CASRRRQGAGNGYTF | TGTGCCAGCAGGCGGAGACAGGGGGCGGGTAATGGCTACACCTTC
. | TRBJ2-5 | TRBV25-1 | . | CASSELDSPTETQYF | TGTGCCAGCAGTGAATTAGACAGCCCAACGGAGACCCAGTACTTC
. | TRBJ2-5 | TRBV10-1 | TRBD2 | CASSEVAGAAQYF | TGCGCCAGCAGTGAGGTAGCGGGAGCGGCCCAGTACTTC
. | TRBJ2-2 | TRBV3-1/TRBV3-2 | . | CASSRGQFTGELFF | TGTGCCAGCAGCCGGGGCCAGTTCACCGGGGAGCTGTTTTTT
. | TRBJ1-6 | TRBV28 | . | CASSGLGSPLHF | TGTGCCAGTTCAGGGTTAGGGTCACCCCTCCACTTT
. | TRBJ1-2 | TRBV14 | . | CASSQGGRRGYTF | TGTGCCAGCAGCCAAGGAGGGCGGAGAGGCTACACCTTC
. | TRBJ2-5 | TRBV19 | TRBD2 | CASSMGSGMRKETQYF | TGTGCCAGTAGTATGGGTAGCGGGATGCGGAAAGAGACCCAGTACTTC
. | TRBJ2-3 | TRBV18 | . | CASSPGLLTDTQYF | TGTGCCAGCTCACCCGGTCTCCTCACAGATACGCAGTATTTT
. | TRBJ2-3 | TRBV3-1/TRBV3-2 | TRBD2 | CASSPQAGGGTDTQYF | TGTGCCAGCAGCCCTCAAGCGGGAGGTGGGACAGATACGCAGTATTTT
. | TRBJ1-2 | TRBV6-5 | . | CASSYGPYGYTF | TGTGCCAGCAGTTACGGGCCATATGGCTACACCTTC
. | TRBJ1-1 | TRBV3-1/TRBV3-2 | . | CASSQDRSGWSGEAFF | TGTGCCAGCAGCCAAGATCGGTCAGGGTGGTCCGGTGAAGCTTTCTTT
few | TRBJ1-2 | TRBV7-2 | TRBD1 | CASSPKGGYGYTF | TGTGCCAGCAGCCCAAAAGGGGGCTACGGCTACACCTTC
once | TRBJ2-1 | TRBV5-1 | TRBD2 | CASSGLAGSYNEQFF | TGCGCCAGCAGCGGTCTAGCGGGGTCCTACAATGAGCAGTTCTTC
. | TRBJ1-1 | TRBV9 | . | CASSAGPGLNTEAFF | TGTGCCAGCAGCGCAGGTCCAGGCTTAAACACTGAAGCTTTCTTT
. | TRBJ2-1 | TRBV7-3 | TRBD1 | CASSLGDSSYNEQFF | TGTGCCAGCAGCTTAGGGGACAGCTCCTACAATGAGCAGTTCTTC
. | TRBJ2-2 | TRBV5-1 | . | CASSLGPASGELFF | TGCGCCAGCAGCCTTGGGCCCGCCTCGGGGGAGCTGTTTTTT
. | TRBJ1-5 | TRBV2 | . | CASSEGGLQPQHF | TGTGCCAGCAGTGAGGGAGGTCTGCAGCCCCAGCATTTT
many | TRBJ1-5 | TRBV2 | . | CASSEWVGTRSQPQHF | TGTGCCAGCAGTGAATGGGTCGGGACACGGAGTCAGCCCCAGCATTTT
. | TRBJ2-2 | TRBV5-4 | . | CASSLDIAGPNTGELFF | TGTGCCAGCAGCTTGGATATTGCGGGACCGAACACCGGGGAGCTGTTTTTT
. | TRBJ2-3 | TRBV7-8 | TRBD2 | CASNYLAGSGDTQYF | TGTGCCAGCAACTACCTAGCGGGGTCAGGGGATACGCAGTATTTT
. | TRBJ2-1 | TRBV18 | TRBD1 | CASSPPRGLELAYNEQFF | TGTGCCAGCTCACCACCGAGGGGGCTAGAGCTGGCCTACAATGAGCAGTTCTTC
. | TRBJ1-1 | TRBV2 | . | CASSQQGFEAFF | TGTGCCAGCAGTCAACAGGGTTTTGAAGCTTTCTTT
. | TRBJ2-1 | TRBV6-5 | . | CASMVMEGRPEQFF | TGTGCCAGCATGGTAATGGAGGGCAGGCCTGAGCAGTTCTTC
. | TRBJ1-1 | TRBV3-1/TRBV3-2 | . | CASSPHMNTEAFF | TGTGCCAGCAGCCCCCACATGAACACTGAAGCTTTCTTT
. | TRBJ2-5 | TRBV18 | TRBD1 | CASSQDRGETQYF | TGTGCCAGCTCACAAGACAGGGGGGAGACCCAGTACTTC
. | TRBJ2-2 | TRBV10-1 | . | CASSPNLRNTGELFF | TGCGCCAGCAGTCCTAACCTTCGAAACACCGGGGAGCTGTTTTTT
. | TRBJ2-5 | TRBV28 | TRBD2 | CASSPGLAGRETQYF | TGTGCCAGCAGCCCTGGACTAGCGGGAAGAGAGACCCAGTACTTC
. | TRBJ2-1 | TRBV27 | TRBD1 | CASSLWPGQGLNEQFF | TGTGCCAGCAGTTTATGGCCGGGACAGGGGCTAAATGAGCAGTTCTTC
. | TRBJ1-4 | TRBV5-1 | . | CASSLVVAGLGEKLFF | TGCGCCAGCAGCTTGGTTGTGGCAGGGCTGGGTGAAAAACTGTTTTTT
. | TRBJ1-3 | TRBV15 | . | CATSTGQSGNTIYF | TGTGCCACCAGCACCGGACAGTCGGGAAACACCATATATTTT
. | TRBJ2-7 | TRBV7-8 | . | CASSLEAGTYEQYF | TGTGCCAGCAGCTTAGAGGCAGGGACCTACGAGCAGTACTTC
. | TRBJ1-1 | TRBV29-1 | . | CSVVGQNTEAFF | TGCAGCGTCGTCGGACAGAACACTGAAGCTTTCTTT
. | TRBJ1-2 | TRBV5-4 | . | CASSTEGGDYGYTF | TGTGCCAGCAGCACCGAGGGGGGGGACTATGGCTACACCTTC
. | TRBJ1-5 | TRBV28 | . | CASSLIVGGRDQPQHF | TGTGCCAGCAGTTTGATTGTAGGAGGCCGTGATCAGCCCCAGCATTTT